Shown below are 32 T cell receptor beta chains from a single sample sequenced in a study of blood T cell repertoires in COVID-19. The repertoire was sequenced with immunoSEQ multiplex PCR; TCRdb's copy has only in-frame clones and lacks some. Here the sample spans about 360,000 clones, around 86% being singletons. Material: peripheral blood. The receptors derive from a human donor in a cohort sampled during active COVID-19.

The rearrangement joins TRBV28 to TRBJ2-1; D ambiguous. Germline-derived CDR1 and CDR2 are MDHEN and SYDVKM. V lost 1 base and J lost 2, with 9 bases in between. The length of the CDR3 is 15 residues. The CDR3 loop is CASSLSGFAYNEQFF. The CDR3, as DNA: TGTGCCAGCAGTTTATCGGGTTTTGCCTACAATGAGCAGTTCTTC. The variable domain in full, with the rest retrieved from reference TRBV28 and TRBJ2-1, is DVKVTQSSRYLVKRTGEKVFLECVQDMDHENMFWYRQDPGLGLRLIYFSYDVKMKEKGDIPEGYSVSREKKERFSLILESASTNQTSMYLCASSLSGFAYNEQFFGPGTRLTVL.

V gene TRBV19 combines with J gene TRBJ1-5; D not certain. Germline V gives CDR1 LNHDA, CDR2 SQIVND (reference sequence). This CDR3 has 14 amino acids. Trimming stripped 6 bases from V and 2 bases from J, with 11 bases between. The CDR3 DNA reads TGTGCCAGTAGATCGAGGGTTGGCAATCAGCCCCAGCATTTT. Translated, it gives CASRSRVGNQPQHF. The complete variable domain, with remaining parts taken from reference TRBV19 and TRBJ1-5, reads DGGITQSPKYLFRKEGQNVTLSCEQNLNHDAMYWYRQDPGQGLRLIYYSQIVNDFQKGDIAEGYSVSREKKESFPLTVTSAQKNPTAFYLCASRSRVGNQPQHFGDGTRLSIL.

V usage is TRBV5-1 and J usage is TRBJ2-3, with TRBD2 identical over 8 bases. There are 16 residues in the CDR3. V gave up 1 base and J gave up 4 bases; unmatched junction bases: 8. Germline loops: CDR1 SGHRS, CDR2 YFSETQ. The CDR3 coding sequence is TGCGCCAGCAGCTTGAGGACTAGCCAATTGTCAGATACGCAGTATTTT. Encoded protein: CASSLRTSQLSDTQYF.

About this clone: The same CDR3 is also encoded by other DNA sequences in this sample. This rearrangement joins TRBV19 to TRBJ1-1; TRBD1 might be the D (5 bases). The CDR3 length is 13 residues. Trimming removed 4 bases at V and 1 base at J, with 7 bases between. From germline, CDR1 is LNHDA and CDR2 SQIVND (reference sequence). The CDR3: CASSNTGNTEAFF. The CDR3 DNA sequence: TGTGCCAGTAGTAACACAGGGAACACTGAAGCTTTCTTT. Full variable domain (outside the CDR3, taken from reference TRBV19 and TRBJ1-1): DGGITQSPKYLFRKEGQNVTLSCEQNLNHDAMYWYRQDPGQGLRLIYYSQIVNDFQKGDIAEGYSVSREKKESFPLTVTSAQKNPTAFYLCASSNTGNTEAFFGQGTRLTVV.

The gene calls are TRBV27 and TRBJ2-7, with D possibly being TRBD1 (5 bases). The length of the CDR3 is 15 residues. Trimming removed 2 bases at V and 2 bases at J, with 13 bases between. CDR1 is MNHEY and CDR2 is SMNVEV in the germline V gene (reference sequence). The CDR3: CASSLSPAGTYEQYF. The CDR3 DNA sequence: TGTGCCAGCAGTTTAAGCCCGGCAGGGACCTACGAGCAGTACTTC.

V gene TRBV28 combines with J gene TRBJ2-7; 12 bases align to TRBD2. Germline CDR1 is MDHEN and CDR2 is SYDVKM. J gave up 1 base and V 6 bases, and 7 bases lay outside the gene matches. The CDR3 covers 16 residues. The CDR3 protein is CASSRRLAGESYEQYF. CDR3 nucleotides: TGTGCCAGCAGCCGGAGACTAGCGGGAGAGTCCTACGAGCAGTACTTC.

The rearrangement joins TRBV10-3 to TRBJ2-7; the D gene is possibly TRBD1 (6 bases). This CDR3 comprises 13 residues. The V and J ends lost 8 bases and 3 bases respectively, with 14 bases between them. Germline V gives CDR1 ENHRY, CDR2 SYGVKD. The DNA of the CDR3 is TGTGCCATCGCGGGCGCGACAGGCTACGAGCAGTACTTC. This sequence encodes CAIAGATGYEQYF.

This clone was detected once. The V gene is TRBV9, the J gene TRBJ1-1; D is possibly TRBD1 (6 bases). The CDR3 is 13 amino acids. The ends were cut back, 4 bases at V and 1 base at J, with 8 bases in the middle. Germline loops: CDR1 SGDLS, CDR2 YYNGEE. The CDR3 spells CASSQGSNTEAFF. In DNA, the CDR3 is TGTGCCAGCAGCCAGGGGTCGAACACTGAAGCTTTCTTT.

In DNA form, the CDR3 reads TGTGCCAGCAGTTACTCCCTCTCCGGGAGCTCCTACGAGCAGTACTTC. Its protein product is CASSYSLSGSSYEQYF. This rearrangement joins TRBV6-5 to TRBJ2-7; tentative D call: TRBD2 (6 bases). Trimming pared 0 bases from V and 0 bases from J, leaving 12 bases between. CDR3 size: 16 residues. Germline CDR1 and CDR2: MNHEY and SVGAGI.

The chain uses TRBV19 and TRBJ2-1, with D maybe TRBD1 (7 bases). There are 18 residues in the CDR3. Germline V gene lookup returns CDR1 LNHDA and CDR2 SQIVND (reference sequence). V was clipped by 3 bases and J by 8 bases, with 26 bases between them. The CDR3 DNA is TGTGCCAGTAGTATTTTTGGGGACAGCTATAAAGGAGGGGATGAGCAGTTCTTC. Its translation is CASSIFGDSYKGGDEQFF.

For the CDR3, the DNA is TGTGCCAGCAGTTACTCCCCCACAGGGTCGAATTCACCCCTCCACTTT. Translated: CASSYSPTGSNSPLHF. The chain joins TRBV6-6 to TRBJ1-6; a possible D gene is TRBD1 (6 bases). V lost 0 bases and J 7 bases, leaving 13 bases between the germline ends. The CDR3 totals 16 residues. Germline V gene sequence: CDR1 MNHNY, CDR2 SVGAGI (reference sequence).

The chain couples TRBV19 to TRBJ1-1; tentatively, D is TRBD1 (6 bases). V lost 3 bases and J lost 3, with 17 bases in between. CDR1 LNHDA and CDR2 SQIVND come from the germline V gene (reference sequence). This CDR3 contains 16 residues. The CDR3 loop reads CASSILGAGADTEAFF. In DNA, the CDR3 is TGTGCCAGTAGTATCCTTGGGGCGGGGGCTGACACTGAAGCTTTCTTT.

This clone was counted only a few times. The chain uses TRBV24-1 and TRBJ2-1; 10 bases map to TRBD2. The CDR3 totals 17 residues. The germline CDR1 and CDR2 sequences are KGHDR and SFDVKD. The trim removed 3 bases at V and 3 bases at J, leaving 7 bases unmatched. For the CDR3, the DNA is TGTGCCACCAGTGATGGTAGGACTAGCGGATTCTACAATGAGCAGTTCTTC. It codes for CATSDGRTSGFYNEQFF.

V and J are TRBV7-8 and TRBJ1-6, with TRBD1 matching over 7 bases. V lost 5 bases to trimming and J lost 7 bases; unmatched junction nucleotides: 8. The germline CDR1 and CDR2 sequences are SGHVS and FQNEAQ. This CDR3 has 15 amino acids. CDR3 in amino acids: CASSRRDSKNSPLHF. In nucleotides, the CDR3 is TGTGCCAGCAGCCGTCGGGACAGTAAAAATTCACCCCTCCACTTT.

Here the CDR3 reads CASSEPGQGPNEKLFF. The CDR3, as DNA: TGCGCCAGCAGTGAGCCAGGACAGGGCCCAAATGAAAAACTGTTTTTT. The rearrangement uses TRBV10-1 and TRBJ1-4; 8 bases are shared with TRBD1. The V and J ends lost 2 bases and 5 bases, in that order; junction bases with no gene match: 7. Germline V gene sequence: CDR1 WNHNN, CDR2 SYGVQD (reference sequence). The CDR3 is 16 residues long.

Written as DNA, the CDR3 is TGTGCCAGCAGCTTTTTGGGCGGGAAGAACACCGGGGAGCTGTTTTTT. The encoded protein is CASSFLGGKNTGELFF. The gene calls are TRBV7-9 and TRBJ2-2; the D gene is possibly TRBD2 (6 bases). The V end lost 3 bases, the J end lost 1 base, and 12 bases lay between the germline ends. This CDR3 spans 16 amino acids. The germline V gene encodes CDR1 SEHNR and CDR2 FQNEAQ (reference sequence).

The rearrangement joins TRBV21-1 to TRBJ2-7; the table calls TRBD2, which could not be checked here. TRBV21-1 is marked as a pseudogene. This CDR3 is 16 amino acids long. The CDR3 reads CASSKALLIAHYEQYF. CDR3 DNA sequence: TGTGCCAGCAGCAAAGCGCTATTGATTGCCCACTACGAGCAGTACTTC.

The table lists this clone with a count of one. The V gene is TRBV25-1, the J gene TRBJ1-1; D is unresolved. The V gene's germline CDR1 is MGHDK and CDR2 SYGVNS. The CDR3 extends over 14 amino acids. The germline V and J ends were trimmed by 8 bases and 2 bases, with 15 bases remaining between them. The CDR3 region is CASGFAGKNTEAFF. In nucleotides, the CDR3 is TGTGCCAGCGGGTTCGCAGGAAAAAACACTGAAGCTTTCTTT.

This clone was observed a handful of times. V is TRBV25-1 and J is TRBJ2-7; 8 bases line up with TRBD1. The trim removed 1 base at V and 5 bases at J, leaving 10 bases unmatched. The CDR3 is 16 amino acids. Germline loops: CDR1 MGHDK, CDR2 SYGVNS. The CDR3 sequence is CASSESPRAGGHEQYF. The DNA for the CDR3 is TGTGCCAGCAGTGAATCCCCCCGGGCAGGGGGCCACGAGCAGTACTTC.

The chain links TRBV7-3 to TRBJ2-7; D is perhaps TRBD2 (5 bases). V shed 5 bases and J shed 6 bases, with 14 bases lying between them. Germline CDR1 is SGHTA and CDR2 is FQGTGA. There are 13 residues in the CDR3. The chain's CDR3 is CASSPASDSEQYF. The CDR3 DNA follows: TGTGCCAGCAGCCCCGCGTCGGACTCCGAGCAGTACTTC.

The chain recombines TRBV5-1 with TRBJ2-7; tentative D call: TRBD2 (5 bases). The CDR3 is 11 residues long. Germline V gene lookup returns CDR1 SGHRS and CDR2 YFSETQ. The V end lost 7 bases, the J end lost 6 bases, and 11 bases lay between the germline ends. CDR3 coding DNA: TGCGCCAGCGCCCGAGAGGGCGAGCAGTACTTC. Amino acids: CASAREGEQYF.

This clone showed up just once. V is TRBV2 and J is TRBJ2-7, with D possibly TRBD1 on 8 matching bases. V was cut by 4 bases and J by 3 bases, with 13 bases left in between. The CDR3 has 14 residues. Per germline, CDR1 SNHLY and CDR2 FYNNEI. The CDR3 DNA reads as TGTGCCAGCAGTGCGGGGGGACAGGACTACGAGCAGTACTTC. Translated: CASSAGGQDYEQYF.

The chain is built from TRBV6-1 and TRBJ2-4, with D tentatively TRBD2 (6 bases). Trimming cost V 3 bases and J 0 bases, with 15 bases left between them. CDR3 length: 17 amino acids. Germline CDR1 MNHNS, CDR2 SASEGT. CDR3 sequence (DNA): TGTGCCAGCAGTGATAACCTTAGCGGATTAGCCAAAAACATTCAGTACTTC. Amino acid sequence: CASSDNLSGLAKNIQYF.

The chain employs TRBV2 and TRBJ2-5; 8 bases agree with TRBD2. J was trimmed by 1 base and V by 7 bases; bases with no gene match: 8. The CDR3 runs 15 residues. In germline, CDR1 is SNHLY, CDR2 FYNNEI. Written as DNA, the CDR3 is TGTGCCAGCACCCGACCTAGCGGGCCCCAAGAGACCCAGTACTTC. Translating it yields CASTRPSGPQETQYF. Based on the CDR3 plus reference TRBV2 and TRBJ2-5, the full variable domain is EPEVTQTPSHQVTQMGQEVILRCVPISNHLYFYWYRQILGQKVEFLVSFYNNEISEKSEIFDDQFSVERPDGSNFTLKIRSTKLEDSAMYFCASTRPSGPQETQYFGPGTRLLVL.

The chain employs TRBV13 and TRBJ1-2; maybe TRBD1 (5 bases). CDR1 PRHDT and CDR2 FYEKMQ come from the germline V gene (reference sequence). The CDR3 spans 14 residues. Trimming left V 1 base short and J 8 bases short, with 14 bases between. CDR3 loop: CASSLEGRVDGYTF. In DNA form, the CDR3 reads TGTGCCAGCAGCTTAGAGGGCAGGGTGGACGGCTACACCTTC.

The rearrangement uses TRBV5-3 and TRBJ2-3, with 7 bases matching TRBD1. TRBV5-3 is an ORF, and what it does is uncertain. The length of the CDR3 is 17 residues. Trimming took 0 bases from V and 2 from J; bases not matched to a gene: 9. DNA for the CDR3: TGTGCCAGAAGCTTGGGACAGGGACCTGAATTCACAGATACGCAGTATTTT. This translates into CARSLGQGPEFTDTQYF.

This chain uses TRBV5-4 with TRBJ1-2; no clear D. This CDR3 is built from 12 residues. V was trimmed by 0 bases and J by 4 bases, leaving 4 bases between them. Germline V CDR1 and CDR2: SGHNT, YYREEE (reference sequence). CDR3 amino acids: CASSLDTYGYTF. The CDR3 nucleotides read TGTGCCAGCAGCTTGGACACCTATGGCTACACCTTC.

CDR3 in DNA: TGTGCCAGCAGGGTTAGCGGACTCTACGAGCAGTACTTC. Translating gives CASRVSGLYEQYF. The V gene is TRBV28, the J gene TRBJ2-7; perhaps TRBD2 as D (6 bases). Trimming took off 6 bases at V and 3 bases at J, with 12 bases between the two ends. The CDR3 is 13 amino acids. Germline-derived CDR1 and CDR2 are MDHEN and SYDVKM.

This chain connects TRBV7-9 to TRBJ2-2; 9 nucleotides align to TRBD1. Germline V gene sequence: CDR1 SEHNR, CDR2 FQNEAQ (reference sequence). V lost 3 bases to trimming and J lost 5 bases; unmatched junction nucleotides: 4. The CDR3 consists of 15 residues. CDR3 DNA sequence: TGTGCCAGCAGCTTGGGGGACAGGGTAACCGGGGAGCTGTTTTTT. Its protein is CASSLGDRVTGELFF. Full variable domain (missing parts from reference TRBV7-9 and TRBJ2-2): DTGVSQNPRHKITKRGQNVTFRCDPISEHNRLYWYRQTLGQGPEFLTYFQNEAQLEKSRLLSDRFSAERPKGSFSTLEIQRTEQGDSAMYLCASSLGDRVTGELFFGEGSRLTVL.

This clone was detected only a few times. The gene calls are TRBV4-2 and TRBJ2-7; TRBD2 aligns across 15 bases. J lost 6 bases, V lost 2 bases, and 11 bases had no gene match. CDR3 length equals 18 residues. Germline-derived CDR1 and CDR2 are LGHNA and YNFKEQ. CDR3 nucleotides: TGTGCCAGCAGCCAAAGAGGGACTAGCGGGAGGCAGGGGGGCGAGCAGTACTTC. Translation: CASSQRGTSGRQGGEQYF.

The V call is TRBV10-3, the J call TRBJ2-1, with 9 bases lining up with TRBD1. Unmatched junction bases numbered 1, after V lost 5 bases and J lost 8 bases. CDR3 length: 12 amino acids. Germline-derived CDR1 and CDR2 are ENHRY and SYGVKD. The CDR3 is CAISRTGDEQFF. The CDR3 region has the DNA TGTGCCATCAGTAGGACAGGGGATGAGCAGTTCTTC.

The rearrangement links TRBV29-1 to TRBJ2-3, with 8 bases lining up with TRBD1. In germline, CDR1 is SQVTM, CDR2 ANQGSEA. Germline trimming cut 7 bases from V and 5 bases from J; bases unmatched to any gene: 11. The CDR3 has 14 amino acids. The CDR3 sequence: CSAAGTGGGDTQYF. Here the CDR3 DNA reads TGCAGCGCCGCCGGGACAGGTGGAGGAGATACGCAGTATTTT.